This T cell receptor (beta chain) was documented in a study of blood T cell repertoires in COVID-19. Trimming took 4 bases from V and 2 from J; bases not matched to a gene: 5. The CDR3 sequence is 15 residues long. Germline V gene lookup returns CDR1 SEHNR and CDR2 FQNEAQ (reference sequence). Participants were aged roughly 18 to 90 years from around 25 US areas. Sequencing used immunoSEQ multiplex PCR; TCRdb keeps in-frame clones, though not all of them. In the table there are 230,000 or so clones, about 88% of which are singletons. The chain is built from TRBV7-9 and TRBJ1-2; 9 nucleotides agree with TRBD1. This receptor was obtained from a woman between 50 and 59 years old who had been exposed to COVID-19. Sequenced input: PBMCs or T cells enriched from blood (not recorded which). CDR3 region: CASSSRDRGNYGYTF. For the CDR3, the DNA is TGTGCCAGCAGCTCAAGAGACAGGGGGAACTATGGCTACACCTTC. Drawing the rest from reference TRBV7-9 and TRBJ1-2, the complete variable domain is DTGVSQNPRHKITKRGQNVTFRCDPISEHNRLYWYRQTLGQGPEFLTYFQNEAQLEKSRLLSDRFSAERPKGSFSTLEIQRTEQGDSAMYLCASSSRDRGNYGYTFGSGTRLTVV.